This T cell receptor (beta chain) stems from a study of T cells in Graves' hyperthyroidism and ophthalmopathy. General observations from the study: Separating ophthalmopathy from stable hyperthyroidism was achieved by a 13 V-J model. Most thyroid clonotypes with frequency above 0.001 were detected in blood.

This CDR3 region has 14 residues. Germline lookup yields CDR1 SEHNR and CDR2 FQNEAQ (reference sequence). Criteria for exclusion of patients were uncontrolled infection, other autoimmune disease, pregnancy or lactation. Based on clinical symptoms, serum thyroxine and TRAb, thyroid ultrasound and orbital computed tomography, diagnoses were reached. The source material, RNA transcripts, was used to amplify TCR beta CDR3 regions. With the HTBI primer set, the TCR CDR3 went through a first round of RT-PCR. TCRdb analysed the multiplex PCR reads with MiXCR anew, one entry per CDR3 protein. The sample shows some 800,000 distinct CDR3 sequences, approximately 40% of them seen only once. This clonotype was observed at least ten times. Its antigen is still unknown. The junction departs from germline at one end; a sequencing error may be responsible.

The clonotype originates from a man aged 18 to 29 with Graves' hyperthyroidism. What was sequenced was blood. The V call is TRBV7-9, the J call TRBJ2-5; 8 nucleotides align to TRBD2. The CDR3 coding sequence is TGTGCCAGCAGCATAGCGGGACTCCAAGAGACCCAGTACTTC. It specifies CASSIAGLQETQYF. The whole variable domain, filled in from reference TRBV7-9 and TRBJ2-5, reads DTGVSQNPRHKITKRGQNVTFRCDPISEHNRLYWYRQTLGQGPEFLTYFQNEAQLEKSRLLSDRFSAERPKGSFSTLEIQRTEQGDSAMYLCASSIAGLQETQYFGPGTRLLVL.